The TCR beta chain described here comes from a study of OX40 agonist ivuxolimab in advanced cancers. As for the study in general: In this trial design, patients received ivuxolimab intravenously at 0.01 to 10 mg/kg every 2 weeks.

On this clone: The target antigen is unknown.

Using immunoSEQ multiplex PCR, the repertoire was profiled, and TCRdb retains in-frame clones only, with some absent. The sample yields 70,000 to 80,000 clones, about 89% seen once. Study-level findings and limits: Clonal expansion by week 6 occurred in CD4+ and CD8+ blood T cells (at 0.1 to 3.0 mg/kg). No determination was made of the antigen specificity of the expanded peripheral T cells.

The CDR3 length is 15 residues. V was clipped by 0 bases and J by 6 bases; unmatched bases: 6. Germline V CDR1 and CDR2: SGDLS, YYNGEE. The chain links TRBV9 to TRBJ1-2; 9 bases fit TRBD1. The starting material was CD4+ or CD8+ T cells sorted from blood, obtained in a trial of the OX40 agonist ivuxolimab. The receptor's source is an adult with an advanced solid tumor such as melanoma, head and neck, liver or kidney cancer. CDR3 residues: CASSVVGTGYDGYTF. Here the CDR3 DNA reads TGTGCCAGCAGCGTAGTCGGGACAGGGTACGATGGCTACACCTTC.